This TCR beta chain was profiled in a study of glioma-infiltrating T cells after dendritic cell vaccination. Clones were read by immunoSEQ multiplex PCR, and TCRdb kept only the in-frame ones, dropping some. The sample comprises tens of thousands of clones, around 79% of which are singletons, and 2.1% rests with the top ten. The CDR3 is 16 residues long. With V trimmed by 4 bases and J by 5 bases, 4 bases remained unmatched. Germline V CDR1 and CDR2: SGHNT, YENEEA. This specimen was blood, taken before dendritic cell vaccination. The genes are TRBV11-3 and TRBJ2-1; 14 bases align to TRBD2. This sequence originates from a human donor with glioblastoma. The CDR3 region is CASSSRTSGRNNEQFF. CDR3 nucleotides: TGTGCCAGCAGCTCGAGGACTAGCGGGAGGAACAATGAGCAGTTCTTC.